These 26 T cell receptor beta chains came from one sample sequenced in a study of T cell responses to AZD1222 COVID-19 vaccine (dated by TCRdb to about 2021). The protocol used for the library was the immunoSEQ multiplex PCR assay. What TCRdb holds here is the immuneACCESS table cut down to in-frame rearrangements. Part of the clones is not present; checked against another copy, under half of the missing clones reflect an unresolved V gene, and the others are unexplained. This sample comprises about 100,000 clones, roughly nine tenths of them detected only once. The ten largest account for approximately 15% of the sample. What the time point label conveys for this sample: baseline before first vaccination. Sequences were derived from peripheral blood, sampled on day 0 of AZD1222 vaccination. The source is an adult in good health.

This chain uses TRBV11-2 with TRBJ1-6; D is undetermined. The CDR3 runs to 15 residues. V was shortened by 5 bases and J by 6 bases, with 14 bases between the two germline ends. Looked up from germline, CDR1 is SGHAT and CDR2 is FQNNGV. The CDR3 region has the DNA TGTGCCAGCAGCGCGAGCGGGCAAATTAATTCACCCCTCCACTTT. Protein: CASSASGQINSPLHF.

The chain couples TRBV9 to TRBJ2-5, with TRBD1 matching over 9 bases. Germline assignment: CDR1 SGDLS and CDR2 YYNGEE. With 3 bases clipped from V and 9 bases from J, the junction kept 12 bases outside the gene matches. This CDR3 has 15 residues. CDR3 loop: CASSGGGTGPSAQYF. The CDR3, as DNA: TGTGCCAGCAGCGGAGGGGGGACAGGGCCGTCGGCCCAGTACTTC.

The chain links TRBV25-1 to TRBJ1-1; D gene ambiguous. CDR1 and CDR2 from the germline V gene are MGHDK and SYGVNS. V was pared by 5 bases and J by 9 bases, with 13 bases between. CDR3 length equals 12 residues. The CDR3 reads CASSPSPTKAFF. Written as DNA, the CDR3 is TGTGCCAGCAGTCCCTCTCCAACAAAAGCTTTCTTT.

The rearrangement joins TRBV23-1 to TRBJ2-5; 9 bases match TRBD1. TRBV23-1 qualifies as an ORF whose function is uncertain. The V and J ends lost 2 bases and 5 bases, in that order; junction bases with no gene match: 27. This CDR3 spans 22 amino acids. The CDR3 DNA is TGCGCCAGCAGTCAAACCGCCCGGGGTAACAGGGGGCGCGGTTTCGCACGGGAGACCCAGTACTTC. It translates to CASSQTARGNRGRGFARETQYF.

The chain recombines TRBV7-2 with TRBJ2-1, with 8 bases lining up with TRBD2. The CDR3 spans 16 residues. Losses at the gene ends were 5 bases for V and 5 bases for J; bases not matched to a gene: 11. Germline CDR1 is SGHTA and CDR2 is FQGNSA. Here the CDR3 DNA reads TGTGCCAGCAGCCCAACATCGGGACTAGGAGACAATGAGCAGTTCTTC. This gives the protein CASSPTSGLGDNEQFF. Based on the CDR3 plus reference TRBV7-2 and TRBJ2-1, the full variable domain is GAGVSQSPSNKVTEKGKDVELRCDPISGHTALYWYRQSLGQGLEFLIYFQGNSAPDKSGLPSDRFSAERTGGSVSTLTIQRTQQEDSAVYLCASSPTSGLGDNEQFFGPGTRLTVL.

The chain links TRBV28 to TRBJ2-2; D unclear. In germline, CDR1 is MDHEN, CDR2 SYDVKM. The CDR3 spans 13 residues. V was cut by 6 bases and J by 2 bases, with 7 bases left in between. In DNA, the CDR3 is TGTGCCAGCAGGCCGACTAACACCGGGGAGCTGTTTTTT. This translates into CASRPTNTGELFF.

The chain is built from TRBV28 and TRBJ2-7, with TRBD2 identical over 9 bases. The CDR3 totals 16 residues. CDR1 is MDHEN and CDR2 is SYDVKM in the germline V gene. V gave up 5 bases and J gave up 2 bases; unmatched junction bases: 10. Here the CDR3 reads CASSGTTSGATYEQYF. The DNA of the CDR3 is TGTGCCAGCAGTGGAACGACTAGCGGAGCTACCTACGAGCAGTACTTC.

This clone came up once. V usage is TRBV9 and J usage is TRBJ1-1; 7 bases align to TRBD1. Germline-derived CDR1 and CDR2 are SGDLS and YYNGEE. J lost 3 bases, V lost 0 bases, and 11 bases had no gene match. The CDR3 extends over 17 amino acids. CDR3: CASSVGGGAGVYTEAFF. The CDR3, as DNA: TGTGCCAGCAGCGTAGGAGGGGGCGCGGGTGTCTACACTGAAGCTTTCTTT.

This chain uses TRBV5-1 with TRBJ1-1; 8 nucleotides match TRBD1. The CDR3 totals 15 residues. Germline CDR1 is SGHRS and CDR2 is YFSETQ. With V trimmed by 0 bases and J by 1 base, 2 bases remained unmatched. CDR3 coding DNA: TGCGCCAGCAGCTTGGCAGGGGGCGCGAACACTGAAGCTTTCTTT. Translation gives CASSLAGGANTEAFF.

This chain connects TRBV10-3 to TRBJ2-2; 15 bases line up with TRBD2. J gave up 1 base and V 6 bases, and 6 bases lay outside the gene matches. Germline V CDR1 and CDR2: ENHRY, SYGVKD. This CDR3 region has 18 residues. The CDR3 here is CAISSMGLAGGNTGELFF. For the CDR3, the DNA is TGTGCCATCAGCTCGATGGGACTAGCGGGGGGGAACACCGGGGAGCTGTTTTTT.

The J gene is TRBJ1-1, the V gene TRBV9, with unresolved D. The germline gives CDR1 SGDLS, CDR2 YYNGEE. This CDR3 comprises 15 residues. Trimming left V 0 bases short and J 1 base short, with 10 bases between. CDR3 nucleotide sequence: TGTGCCAGCAGCGTAGTGGGCCGCCCGAACACTGAAGCTTTCTTT. Translating gives CASSVVGRPNTEAFF. The full variable domain, its missing parts supplied by reference TRBV9 and TRBJ1-1, is DSGVTQTPKHLITATGQRVTLRCSPRSGDLSVYWYQQSLDQGLQFLIQYYNGEERAKGNILERFSAQQFPDLHSELNLSSLELGDSALYFCASSVVGRPNTEAFFGQGTRLTVV.

With regard to this clone: A junction boundary mismatches the germline segment, possibly from a read error. The V call is TRBV2, the J call TRBJ2-1; 9 nucleotides line up with TRBD2. Germline V gives CDR1 SNHLY, CDR2 FYNNEI. The CDR3 extends over 14 amino acids. CDR3 region: CASSKASGTNEQFF. The CDR3 bases are TGTGCCAGCAGTAAAGCTAGCGGGACCAATGAGCAGTTCTTC.

The CDR3 DNA sequence: TGCGCCAGCAGGGCTGGACGGCTTCGGGGGGAAAAACTGTTTTTT. This encodes CASRAGRLRGEKLFF. This sequence joins TRBV10-2 and TRBJ1-4, with D possibly being TRBD1 (5 bases). V lost 6 bases and J 8 bases, leaving 19 bases between the germline ends. The CDR3 consists of 15 residues. Looked up from germline, CDR1 is WSHSY and CDR2 is SAAADI.

The chain uses TRBV30 and TRBJ2-7; 7 bases map to TRBD1. CDR1 and CDR2 from the germline V gene are GTSNPN and SVGIG (reference sequence). With V trimmed by 1 base and J by 3 bases, 0 bases remained unmatched. The CDR3 covers 12 residues. The CDR3 loop is CAWSGQGYEQYF. The CDR3 region has the DNA TGTGCCTGGAGTGGACAGGGCTACGAGCAGTACTTC.

The V and J genes are TRBV30 and TRBJ2-5; D gene uncertain. This CDR3 contains 11 residues. Per the germline V gene, CDR1 is GTSNPN and CDR2 is SVGIG (reference sequence). Deletions cut 0 bases from V and 4 bases from J, with 3 bases between. CDR3 bases: TGTGCCTGGAGTGTAGGAGAGACCCAGTACTTC. It codes for CAWSVGETQYF.

The rearrangement links TRBV6-6 to TRBJ1-2; D remains ambiguous. CDR1 is MNHNY, CDR2 SVGAGI, per germline (reference sequence). V lost 5 bases to trimming and J lost 4 bases, with 11 bases between them. This CDR3 comprises 13 residues. The CDR3 loop is CASSTPGIYGYTF. The CDR3 DNA is TGTGCCAGCAGTACCCCGGGAATCTATGGCTACACCTTC.

This sequence joins TRBV5-4 and TRBJ2-7; the match to TRBD2 covers 11 bases. The V segment lost 0 bases and the J segment 6 bases; nucleotides outside the gene matches: 11. CDR1 and CDR2 from the germline V gene are SGHNT and YYREEE (reference sequence). The CDR3 spans 17 residues. CDR3 bases: TGTGCCAGCAGCTTGGCCAGGGCTAGCGGGAGGACGGGCGAGCAGTACTTC. It specifies CASSLARASGRTGEQYF.

V and J are TRBV6-6 and TRBJ1-6; 9 bases map to TRBD1. Germline V gene lookup returns CDR1 MNHNY and CDR2 SVGAGI (reference sequence). CDR3 length equals 14 residues. Trimming took 6 bases from V and 7 from J; bases not matched to a gene: 4. The CDR3: CASSQQGANSPLHF. The CDR3 DNA follows: TGTGCCAGCAGCCAACAGGGGGCGAATTCACCCCTCCACTTT.

About this clone itself: One end of the junction fails to match germline, which may point to a read error. Within the sample, other DNA sequences also encode this same CDR3. This chain links TRBV11-3 with TRBJ1-2; TRBD1 matches 7 bases. The CDR3 runs to 14 residues. Looked up from germline, CDR1 is SGHNT and CDR2 is YENEEA. CDR3 region: CASSATGSRNGYTF. CDR3 DNA sequence: TGTGCCAGCAGCGCGACAGGGAGCAGAAATGGCTACACTTTC. Supplemented by reference TRBV11-3 and TRBJ1-2, the full variable domain reads EAGVVQSPRYKIIEKKQPVAFWCNPISGHNTLYWYLQNLGQGPELLIRYENEEAVDDSQLPKDRFSAERLKGVDSTLKIQPAELGDSAVYLCASSATGSRNGYTFGSGTRLTVV.

V and J are TRBV5-1 and TRBJ2-5; 7 bases align to TRBD2. The CDR3 has 15 residues. Germline assignment: CDR1 SGHRS and CDR2 YFSETQ. V lost 0 bases to trimming and J lost 2 bases; unmatched junction nucleotides: 4. The CDR3 coding sequence is TGCGCCAGCAGCTTGGGCCTAGCGGAGCAAGAGACCCAGTACTTC. This translates into CASSLGLAEQETQYF.

This clone has only one observation. The genes are TRBV10-3 and TRBJ2-7; 8 bases are a match to TRBD1. In germline, CDR1 is ENHRY, CDR2 SYGVKD. This CDR3 is 15 amino acids long. Germline trimming cut 2 bases from V and 2 bases from J; bases unmatched to any gene: 5. CDR3 nucleotides: TGTGCCATCAGTGAGAACGCAGGGGGCCCCTACGAGCAGTACTTC. This translates into CAISENAGGPYEQYF.

CDR3: CASSGRGQGSPLHF. The CDR3 DNA reads TGTGCCAGCAGTGGGCGGGGGCAGGGTTCACCCCTCCACTTT. The V gene is TRBV2, the J gene TRBJ1-6; the D gene is possibly TRBD1 (6 bases). V was cut by 4 bases and J by 9 bases, with 13 bases left in between. The CDR3 covers 14 residues. The germline V gene has CDR1 SNHLY and CDR2 FYNNEI.

The chain uses TRBV11-2 and TRBJ1-3; possible D gene TRBD1, 5 bases. V lost 5 bases, J lost 4 bases, and 15 bases lay in between. This CDR3 region has 15 residues. CDR1 SGHAT and CDR2 FQNNGV come from the germline V gene. Written as DNA, the CDR3 is TGTGCCAGCAGCCCGCCCGGGGCGCGCGGAAACACCATATATTTT. Amino acid sequence: CASSPPGARGNTIYF.

The V call is TRBV11-3, the J call TRBJ2-5, with D perhaps given as TRBD1 or TRBD2 (5 bases each). Trimming pared 2 bases from V and 5 bases from J, leaving 12 bases between. Per germline, CDR1 SGHNT and CDR2 YENEEA. The CDR3 consists of 14 residues. CDR3: CASSLFRGEETQYF. In nucleotides, the CDR3 is TGTGCCAGCAGCTTATTCCGGGGCGAGGAGACCCAGTACTTC.

This chain links TRBV6-5 with TRBJ1-1; D is possibly TRBD1 (6 bases). The CDR3 extends over 13 amino acids. Trimming cost V 5 bases and J 7 bases, with 14 bases left between them. Germline V gene sequence: CDR1 MNHEY, CDR2 SVGAGI. The CDR3 nucleotides read TGTGCCAGCAGTCGGAGGGGGACCTATGAAGCTTTCTTT. Encoded protein: CASSRRGTYEAFF.

This chain joins TRBV19 and TRBJ1-1, with 10 bases that match TRBD1. This CDR3 spans 17 amino acids. CDR1 is LNHDA and CDR2 is SQIVND in the germline V gene (reference sequence). J was trimmed by 3 bases and V by 5 bases; bases with no gene match: 12. The CDR3 spells CASSPRTGGGEYTEAFF. As DNA, the CDR3 is TGTGCCAGTAGTCCGCGGACAGGGGGAGGGGAGTACACTGAAGCTTTCTTT. Filled out from reference TRBV19 and TRBJ1-1, the complete variable domain reads DGGITQSPKYLFRKEGQNVTLSCEQNLNHDAMYWYRQDPGQGLRLIYYSQIVNDFQKGDIAEGYSVSREKKESFPLTVTSAQKNPTAFYLCASSPRTGGGEYTEAFFGQGTRLTVV.